This note documents a single TCR beta chain sequence. No antigen is known for it. A much larger clone lies one base from this, so it may be a read error. The data originate from a study of molecular identifiers for immune sequencing clone quantification. Across the study: The replicate experiment used RNA from roughly 21,000 or 96,000 naive CD8 cells. This RNA was split into five aliquots, and four of them were sequenced. Study-wide results and limits: Spiked TCR RNA from one Jurkat cell reportedly showed up when mixed among roughly 1 million naive cells.

TCRdb independently ran MiXCR on the PCR reads; one entry per CDR3 protein. This sample has 400,000 to 600,000 distinct CDR3 sequences; about a fifth occur once, and the top ten carry more than 0.8%. The sequencing sample was made of naive CD8+ T cells from blood, with Jurkat cell RNA spiked in. The subset denotes: FACS-sorted CD8+CD4-CCR7+CD45RA+ naive T cells. This receptor was taken from a human donor in good health. Some libraries in this study had Jurkat cell RNA spiked in.

The CDR3 sequence: CASSRGFGEELLF. The CDR3, as DNA: TGTGCCAGCAGTCGGGGGTTCGGTGAGGAACTGCTTTTT. This chain joins TRBV28 and TRBJ1-4, with D maybe TRBD1 (5 bases). From germline, CDR1 is MDHEN and CDR2 SYDVKM. This CDR3 has 13 residues.